This record looks at one T cell receptor (beta chain) sequence and its context. This table comes from immunoSEQ multiplex PCR, and its TCRdb copy is limited to in-frame clones, with some not included. Of around 140,000 clones listed, approximately 90% are singletons. This entry comes from a study of T cell responses to AZD1222 COVID-19 vaccine. This CDR3 has 12 amino acids. The germline CDR1 and CDR2 sequences are SGHDN and FVKESK. Trimming removed 4 bases from V and 8 bases from J, with 11 bases in between. This chain joins TRBV14 and TRBJ1-2, with D unresolved. The sample here was peripheral blood, taken on day 0 of AZD1222 vaccination. The TCR originated in an adult in good health. This CDR3 reads CASSRRERGYTF. CDR3 DNA: TGTGCCAGCAGCCGACGGGAAAGGGGCTACACCTTC.